Listed below are T cell receptor beta chains from one sample, sequenced in a study of shared clonotypes between healthy human individuals. Profiling relied on immunoSEQ multiplex PCR, and the TCRdb table lists in-frame clones only, not all of them. The sample holds some 650,000 clones, roughly 97% seen once. Sequencing was done on a sample of naive CD4+ T cells sorted from blood. These receptors all come from a woman under 40 in good health. Each CDR3 is given with its conserved first and last residue. Each record gives: J gene, V gene, D gene, CDR3 protein, CDR3 DNA. A D gene is named only where the DNA matches it firmly.

TRBJ2-2,TRBV9,TRBD2,CASSQIAGGTYTGELFF,TGTGCCAGCAGCCAAATAGCGGGAGGGACTTACACCGGGGAGCTGTTTTTT
TRBJ1-3,TRBV28,-,CASSLLRDGNTIYF,TGTGCCAGCAGTTTATTAAGGGACGGAAACACCATATATTTT
TRBJ1-1,TRBV11-2,TRBD1,CASSQLQGAWTEAFF,TGTGCCAGCAGTCAATTACAGGGGGCATGGACTGAAGCTTTCTTT
TRBJ2-1,TRBV5-4,-,CASSLVPLRGSGNNEQFF,TGTGCCAGCAGCTTGGTTCCCCTAAGGGGGAGTGGTAACAATGAGCAGTTCTTC
TRBJ1-4,TRBV14,-,CASSQDTEKLFF,TGTGCCAGCAGCCAAGATACCGAAAAACTGTTTTTT
TRBJ2-7,TRBV19,TRBD1,CACGTGDPPYEQYF,TGTGCTTGTGGAACAGGGGACCCCCCCTACGAGCAGTACTTC
TRBJ2-3,TRBV28,TRBD2,CASSPWTSGGGLAQYF,TGTGCCAGCAGTCCCTGGACTAGCGGGGGGGGTTTAGCGCAGTATTTT
TRBJ1-3,TRBV7-2,-,CASDGGAGGTKTGNTIYF,TGTGCCAGCGACGGGGGAGCCGGCGGAACTAAAACTGGAAACACCATATATTTT
TRBJ2-7,TRBV2,-,CASSVEGFSYEQYF,TGTGCCAGCAGTGTTGAAGGGTTTTCCTACGAGCAGTACTTC
TRBJ2-1,TRBV5-1,-,CASLPGGSYNEQFF,TGCGCCAGCCTTCCTGGGGGCTCCTACAATGAGCAGTTCTTC
TRBJ2-1,TRBV28,-,CASSSRPVNEQFF,TGTGCCAGCAGTTCCCGGCCTGTCAATGAGCAGTTCTTC